This T cell receptor beta chain comes out of a study of neoadjuvant nivolumab and ipilimumab in lung cancer. Here immunoSEQ multiplex PCR was the method, and the copy in TCRdb shows in-frame clones only, minus some. The sample yields about 26,000 clones, 75% to 90% seen once. Germline lookup yields CDR1 SGDLS and CDR2 YYNGEE. CDR3 size: 16 residues. V trimming: 3 bases; J trimming: 9 bases; junction bases outside the gene matches: 11. This receptor was taken from an adult with non-small cell lung cancer. This chain uses TRBV9 with TRBJ2-1; 11 bases align to TRBD2. Here the sequenced sample was peripheral blood, taken before neoadjuvant nivolumab, alone or with ipilimumab. In nucleotides, the CDR3 is TGTGCCAGCAGCGGGCCTTTAGCGGGGGGGCAGGCTGAGCAGTTCTTC. Amino acids: CASSGPLAGGQAEQFF.